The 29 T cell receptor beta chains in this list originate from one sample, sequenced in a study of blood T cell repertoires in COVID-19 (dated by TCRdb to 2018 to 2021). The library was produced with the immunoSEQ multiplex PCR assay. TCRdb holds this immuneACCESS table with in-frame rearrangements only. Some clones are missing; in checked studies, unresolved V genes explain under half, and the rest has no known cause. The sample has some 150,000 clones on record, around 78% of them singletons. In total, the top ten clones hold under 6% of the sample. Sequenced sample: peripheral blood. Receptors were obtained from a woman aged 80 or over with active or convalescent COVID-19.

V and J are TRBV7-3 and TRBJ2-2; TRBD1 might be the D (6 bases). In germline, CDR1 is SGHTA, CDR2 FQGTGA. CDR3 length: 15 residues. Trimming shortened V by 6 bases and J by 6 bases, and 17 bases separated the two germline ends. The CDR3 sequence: CASSLQGNGAGELFF. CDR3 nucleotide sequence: TGTGCCAGCAGTCTCCAGGGGAATGGCGCCGGGGAGCTGTTTTTT. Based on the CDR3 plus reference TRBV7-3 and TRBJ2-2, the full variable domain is GAGVSQTPSNKVTEKGKYVELRCDPISGHTALYWYRQSLGQGPEFLIYFQGTGAADDSGLPNDRFFAVRPEGSVSTLKIQRTERGDSAVYLCASSLQGNGAGELFFGEGSRLTVL.

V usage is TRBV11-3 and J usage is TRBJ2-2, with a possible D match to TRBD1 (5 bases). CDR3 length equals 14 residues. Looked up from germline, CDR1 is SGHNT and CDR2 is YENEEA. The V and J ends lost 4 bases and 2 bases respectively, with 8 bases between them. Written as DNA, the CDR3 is TGTGCCAGCAGCTCTCAGGGAAACACCGGGGAGCTGTTTTTT. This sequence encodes CASSSQGNTGELFF.

Here the CDR3 reads CASSPRTGIEAFF. The CDR3 nucleotides are TGTGCCAGCAGCCCACGGACAGGTATCGAAGCTTTCTTT. The chain combines TRBV7-9 with TRBJ1-1; 7 positions agree with TRBD1. The V gene end was trimmed by 5 bases and the J gene end by 8 bases; junction bases not matched to a gene: 8. The germline V gene encodes CDR1 SEHNR and CDR2 FQNEAQ (reference sequence). The length of the CDR3 is 13 residues.

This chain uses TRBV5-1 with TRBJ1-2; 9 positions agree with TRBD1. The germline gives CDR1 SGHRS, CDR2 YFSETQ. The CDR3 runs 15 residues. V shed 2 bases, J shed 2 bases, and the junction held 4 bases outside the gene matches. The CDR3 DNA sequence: TGCGCCAGCAGCTTACAGGGGGCGCGGAACTATGGCTACACCTTC. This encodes CASSLQGARNYGYTF. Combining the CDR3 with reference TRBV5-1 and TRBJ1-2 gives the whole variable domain KAGVTQTPRYLIKTRGQQVTLSCSPISGHRSVSWYQQTPGQGLQFLFEYFSETQRNKGNFPGRFSGRQFSNSRSEMNVSTLELGDSALYLCASSLQGARNYGYTFGSGTRLTVV.

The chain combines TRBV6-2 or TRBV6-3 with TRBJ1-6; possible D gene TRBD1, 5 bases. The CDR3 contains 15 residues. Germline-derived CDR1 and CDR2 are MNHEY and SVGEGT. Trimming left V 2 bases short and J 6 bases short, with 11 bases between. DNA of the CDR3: TGTGCCAGCAGTTACCAAGGCAGGGCTAATTCACCCCTCCACTTT. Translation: CASSYQGRANSPLHF.

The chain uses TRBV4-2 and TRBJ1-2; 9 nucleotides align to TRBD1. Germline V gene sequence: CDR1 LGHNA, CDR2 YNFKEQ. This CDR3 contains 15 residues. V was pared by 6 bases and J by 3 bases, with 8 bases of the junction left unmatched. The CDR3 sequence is CASSESTGGDYGYTF. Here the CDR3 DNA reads TGTGCCAGCAGTGAATCGACAGGGGGGGACTATGGCTACACCTTC.

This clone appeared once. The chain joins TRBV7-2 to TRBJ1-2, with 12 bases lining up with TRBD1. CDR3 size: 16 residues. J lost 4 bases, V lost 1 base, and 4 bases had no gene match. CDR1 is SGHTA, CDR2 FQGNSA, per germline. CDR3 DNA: TGTGCCAGCAGCTTAGTCGGGACAGGGGGCATCTATGGCTACACCTTC. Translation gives CASSLVGTGGIYGYTF.

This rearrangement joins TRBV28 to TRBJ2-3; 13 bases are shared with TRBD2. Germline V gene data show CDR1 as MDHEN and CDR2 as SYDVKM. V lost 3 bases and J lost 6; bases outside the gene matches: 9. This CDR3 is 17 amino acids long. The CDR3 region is CASSFPGLAGAVDTQYF. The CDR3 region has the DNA TGTGCCAGCAGTTTCCCCGGACTAGCGGGGGCTGTGGATACGCAGTATTTT.

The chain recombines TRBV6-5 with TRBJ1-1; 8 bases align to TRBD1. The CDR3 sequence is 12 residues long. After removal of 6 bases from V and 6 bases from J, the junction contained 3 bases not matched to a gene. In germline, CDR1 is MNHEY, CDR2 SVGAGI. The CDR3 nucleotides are TGTGCCAGCAGCCAGGACAGGGCTGAAGCTTTCTTT. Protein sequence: CASSQDRAEAFF.

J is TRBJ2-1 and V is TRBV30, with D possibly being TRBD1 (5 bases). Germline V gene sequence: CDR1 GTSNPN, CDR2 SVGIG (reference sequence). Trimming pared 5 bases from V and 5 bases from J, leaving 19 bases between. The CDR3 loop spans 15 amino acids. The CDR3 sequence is CAWHRPDRPNNEQFF. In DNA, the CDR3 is TGTGCCTGGCATAGACCCGACAGACCAAACAATGAGCAGTTCTTC.

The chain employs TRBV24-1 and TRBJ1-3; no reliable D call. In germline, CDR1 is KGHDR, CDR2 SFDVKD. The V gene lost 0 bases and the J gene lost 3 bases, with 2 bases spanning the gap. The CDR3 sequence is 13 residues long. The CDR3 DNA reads TGTGCCACCAGTGATTTGCGTGGAAACACCATATATTTT. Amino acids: CATSDLRGNTIYF.

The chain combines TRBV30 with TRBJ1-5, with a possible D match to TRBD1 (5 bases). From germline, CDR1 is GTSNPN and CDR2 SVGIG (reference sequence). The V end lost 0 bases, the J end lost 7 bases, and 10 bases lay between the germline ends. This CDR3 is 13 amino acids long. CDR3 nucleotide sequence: TGTGCCTGGAGTGTACAGGCCGGCCAGCCCCAGCATTTT. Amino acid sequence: CAWSVQAGQPQHF.

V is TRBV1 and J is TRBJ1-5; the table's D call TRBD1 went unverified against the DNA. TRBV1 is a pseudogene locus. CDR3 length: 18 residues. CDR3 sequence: CTSSQEAGGRYSNQPQHF. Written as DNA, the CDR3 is TGCACCAGCAGCCAAGAGGCAGGGGGCAGGTATAGCAATCAGCCCCAGCATTTT.

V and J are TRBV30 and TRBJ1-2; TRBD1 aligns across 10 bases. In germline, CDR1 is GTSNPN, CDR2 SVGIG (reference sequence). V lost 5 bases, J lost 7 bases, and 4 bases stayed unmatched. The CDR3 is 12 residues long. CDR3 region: CAWDRDRGGYTF. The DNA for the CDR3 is TGTGCCTGGGACCGGGACAGGGGTGGCTACACCTTC. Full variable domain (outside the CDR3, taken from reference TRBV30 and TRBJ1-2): SQTIHQWPATLVQPVGSPLSLECTVEGTSNPNLYWYRQAAGRGLQLLFYSVGIGQISSEVPQNLSASRPQDRQFILSSKKLLLSDSGFYLCAWDRDRGGYTFGSGTRLTVV.

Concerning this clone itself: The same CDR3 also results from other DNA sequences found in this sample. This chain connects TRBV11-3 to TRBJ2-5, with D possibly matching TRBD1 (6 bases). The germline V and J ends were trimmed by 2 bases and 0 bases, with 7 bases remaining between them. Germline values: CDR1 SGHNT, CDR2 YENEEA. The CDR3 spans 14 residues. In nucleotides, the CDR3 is TGTGCCAGCAGCTTAAGGACAGACCAAGAGACCCAGTACTTC. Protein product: CASSLRTDQETQYF. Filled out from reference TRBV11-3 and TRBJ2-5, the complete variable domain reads EAGVVQSPRYKIIEKKQPVAFWCNPISGHNTLYWYLQNLGQGPELLIRYENEEAVDDSQLPKDRFSAERLKGVDSTLKIQPAELGDSAVYLCASSLRTDQETQYFGPGTRLLVL.

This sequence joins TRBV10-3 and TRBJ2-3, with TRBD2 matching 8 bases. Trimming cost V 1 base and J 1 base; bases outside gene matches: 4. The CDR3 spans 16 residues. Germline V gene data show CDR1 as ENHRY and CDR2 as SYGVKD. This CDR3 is CAISEFVSGGTDTQYF. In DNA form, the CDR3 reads TGTGCCATCAGTGAGTTTGTTAGCGGGGGCACAGATACGCAGTATTTT.

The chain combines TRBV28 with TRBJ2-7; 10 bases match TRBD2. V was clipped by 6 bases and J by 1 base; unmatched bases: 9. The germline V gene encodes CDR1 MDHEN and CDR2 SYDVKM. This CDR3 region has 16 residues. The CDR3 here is CASSPPLAGVSYEQYF. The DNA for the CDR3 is TGTGCCAGCAGCCCCCCCCTAGCGGGGGTATCCTACGAGCAGTACTTC.

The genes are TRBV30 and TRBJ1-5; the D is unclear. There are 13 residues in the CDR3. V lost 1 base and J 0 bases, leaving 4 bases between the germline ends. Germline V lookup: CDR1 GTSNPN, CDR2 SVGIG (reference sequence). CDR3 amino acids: CAWSGDSNQPQHF. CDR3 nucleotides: TGTGCCTGGAGTGGAGATAGCAATCAGCCCCAGCATTTT. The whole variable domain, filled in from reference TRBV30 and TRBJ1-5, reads SQTIHQWPATLVQPVGSPLSLECTVEGTSNPNLYWYRQAAGRGLQLLFYSVGIGQISSEVPQNLSASRPQDRQFILSSKKLLLSDSGFYLCAWSGDSNQPQHFGDGTRLSIL.

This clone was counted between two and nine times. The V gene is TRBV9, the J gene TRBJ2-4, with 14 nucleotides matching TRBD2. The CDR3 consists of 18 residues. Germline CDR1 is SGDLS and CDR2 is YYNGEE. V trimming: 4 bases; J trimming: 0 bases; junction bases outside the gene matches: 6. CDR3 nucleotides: TGTGCCAGCAGCTCCGGACTAGCGGGGGGAAAAGCCAAAAACATTCAGTACTTC. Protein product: CASSSGLAGGKAKNIQYF.

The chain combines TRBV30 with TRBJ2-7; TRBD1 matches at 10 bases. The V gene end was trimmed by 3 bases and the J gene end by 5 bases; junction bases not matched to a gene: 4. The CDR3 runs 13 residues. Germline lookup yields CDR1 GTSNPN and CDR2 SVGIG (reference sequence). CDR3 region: CAWRRGTGDEQYF. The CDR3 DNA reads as TGTGCCTGGAGGAGGGGGACAGGGGACGAGCAGTACTTC.

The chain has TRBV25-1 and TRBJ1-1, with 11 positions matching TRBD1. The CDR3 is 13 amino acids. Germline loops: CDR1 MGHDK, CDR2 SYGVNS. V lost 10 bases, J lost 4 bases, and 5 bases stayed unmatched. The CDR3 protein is CATRTGGRTEAFF. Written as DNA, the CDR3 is TGTGCCACCCGGACAGGGGGCCGCACTGAAGCTTTCTTT.

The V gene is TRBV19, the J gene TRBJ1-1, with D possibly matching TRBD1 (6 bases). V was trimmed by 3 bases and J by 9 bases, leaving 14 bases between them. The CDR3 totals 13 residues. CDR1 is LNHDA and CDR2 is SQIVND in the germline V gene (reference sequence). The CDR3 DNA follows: TGTGCCAGTAGTATCAGGGGCCAGCTGAAAGCTTTCTTT. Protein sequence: CASSIRGQLKAFF. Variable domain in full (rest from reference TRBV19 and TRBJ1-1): DGGITQSPKYLFRKEGQNVTLSCEQNLNHDAMYWYRQDPGQGLRLIYYSQIVNDFQKGDIAEGYSVSREKKESFPLTVTSAQKNPTAFYLCASSIRGQLKAFFGQGTRLTVV.

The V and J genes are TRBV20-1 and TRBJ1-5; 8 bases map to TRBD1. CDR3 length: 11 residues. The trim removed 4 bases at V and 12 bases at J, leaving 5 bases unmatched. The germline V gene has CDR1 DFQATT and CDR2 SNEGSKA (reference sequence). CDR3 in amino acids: CSAKTGVHQHF. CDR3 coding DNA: TGCAGTGCTAAGACAGGGGTCCACCAGCATTTT.

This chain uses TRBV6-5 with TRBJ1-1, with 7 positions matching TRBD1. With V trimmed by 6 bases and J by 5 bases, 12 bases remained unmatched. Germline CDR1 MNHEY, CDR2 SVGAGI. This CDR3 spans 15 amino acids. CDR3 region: CASSRVGQTKTEAFF. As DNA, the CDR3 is TGTGCCAGCAGCCGCGTGGGACAGACAAAAACTGAAGCTTTCTTT.

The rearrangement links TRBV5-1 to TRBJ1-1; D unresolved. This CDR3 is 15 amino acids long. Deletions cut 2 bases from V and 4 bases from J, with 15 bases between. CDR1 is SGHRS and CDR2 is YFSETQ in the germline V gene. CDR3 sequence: CASSFPGSLGTEAFF. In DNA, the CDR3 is TGCGCCAGCAGCTTTCCAGGATCCTTGGGCACTGAAGCTTTCTTT.

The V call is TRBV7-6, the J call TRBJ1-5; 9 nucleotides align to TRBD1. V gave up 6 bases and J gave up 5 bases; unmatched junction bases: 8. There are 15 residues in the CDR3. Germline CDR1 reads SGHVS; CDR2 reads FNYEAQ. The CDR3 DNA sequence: TGTGCCAGCAGGCAACAGGGGGCAGGTGATCAGCCCCAGCATTTT. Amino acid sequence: CASRQQGAGDQPQHF.

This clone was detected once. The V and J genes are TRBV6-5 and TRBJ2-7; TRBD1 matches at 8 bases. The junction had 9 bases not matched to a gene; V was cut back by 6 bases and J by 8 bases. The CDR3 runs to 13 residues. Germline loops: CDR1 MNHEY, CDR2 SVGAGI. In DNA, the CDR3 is TGTGCCAGCAGCGAGACAGGGGTACGCAAGCAGTACTTC. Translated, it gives CASSETGVRKQYF.

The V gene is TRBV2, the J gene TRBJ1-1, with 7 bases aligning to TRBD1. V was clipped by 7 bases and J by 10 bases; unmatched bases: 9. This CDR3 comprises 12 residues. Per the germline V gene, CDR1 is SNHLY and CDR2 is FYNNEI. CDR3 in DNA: TGTGCCAGCAAGGTTGCCGGGACAGTAGCTTTCTTT. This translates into CASKVAGTVAFF.

The CDR3 DNA follows: TGTGCCTGGAGTGTAAGCAGGGGCCGAAATGGCTACACCTTC. Translating gives CAWSVSRGRNGYTF. The J gene is TRBJ1-2, the V gene TRBV30, with a tentative D call TRBD1 (6 bases). The CDR3 contains 14 residues. Germline CDR1 reads GTSNPN; CDR2 reads SVGIG (reference sequence). Between the trimmed V and J ends, which lost 0 bases and 6 bases, there was a span of 14 bases.